The rows below give T cell receptor beta chains drawn from one sample of a study of blood T cells in healthy people across ages. TCRdb processed the 5' RACE reads anew with MiXCR; each CDR3 protein has one entry. The sample gives about 670,000 distinct CDR3 sequences, about 51% of which show up once; roughly 14% is in the top ten. The sample consisted of blood. Receptor source: a woman aged 80 or over in good health. Both conserved end residues are part of each CDR3. A D gene is named only where the DNA matches it firmly. Part of the rows lack a size; the others show once, few, many or a class for expanded clones.

len: 15
abundance: -
d_gene: -
v_gene: TRBV9
j_gene: TRBJ2-2
CDR3nt: TGTGCCAGCAGCGTAGTGGGCTGGCGGGCCGGGGAGCTGTTTTTT
CDR3aa: CASSVVGWRAGELFF

len: 13
abundance: many
d_gene: TRBD1
v_gene: TRBV4-1
j_gene: TRBJ2-7
CDR3nt: TGCGCCAGCAAAGGGACAGGGTACTACGAGCAGTACTTC
CDR3aa: CASKGTGYYEQYF

len: 15
abundance: -
d_gene: -
v_gene: TRBV4-1
j_gene: TRBJ1-5
CDR3nt: TGCGCCAGCAGCCAAGACCATGGATCTCCCCAGCCCCAGCATTTT
CDR3aa: CASSQDHGSPQPQHF

len: 12
abundance: once
d_gene: -
v_gene: TRBV29-1
j_gene: TRBJ1-2
CDR3nt: TGCAGCGTTGTTAGGGTTAAGGGTGGCTACACCTTC
CDR3aa: CSVVRVKGGYTF

len: 14
abundance: few
d_gene: TRBD2
v_gene: TRBV29-1
j_gene: TRBJ2-3
CDR3nt: TGCAGCGTCCCTCTAGCGGGACTCACAGATACGCAGTATTTT
CDR3aa: CSVPLAGLTDTQYF

len: 13
abundance: few
d_gene: -
v_gene: TRBV28
j_gene: TRBJ2-5
CDR3nt: TGTGCCAGCAGTTTCCCCAGCAAGATGGAGCAGTACTTC
CDR3aa: CASSFPSKMEQYF

len: 15
abundance: -
d_gene: TRBD1
v_gene: TRBV9
j_gene: TRBJ1-5
CDR3nt: TGTGCCAGCAGCCCCCAGGGGGTTGGCAATCAGCCCCAGCATTTT
CDR3aa: CASSPQGVGNQPQHF

len: 16
abundance: -
d_gene: -
v_gene: TRBV7-2
j_gene: TRBJ1-5
CDR3nt: TGTGCCAGCAGCGCCCCAGGGTTATCTAGCAATCAGCCCCAGCATTTT
CDR3aa: CASSAPGLSSNQPQHF

len: 14
abundance: -
d_gene: -
v_gene: TRBV11-1
j_gene: TRBJ1-1
CDR3nt: TGTGCCAGCAGCGGGGACACGGTGAACACTGAAGCTTTCTTT
CDR3aa: CASSGDTVNTEAFF

len: 17
abundance: -
d_gene: -
v_gene: TRBV4-2
j_gene: TRBJ1-2
CDR3nt: TGTGCCAGCAGCCCAAGCCTCCCCGGGACATTTAACTATGGCTACACCTTC
CDR3aa: CASSPSLPGTFNYGYTF

len: 13
abundance: many
d_gene: TRBD1
v_gene: TRBV10-3
j_gene: TRBJ1-2
CDR3nt: TGTGCCATCGGAGACAGGGGAGGTGATGGCTACACCTTC
CDR3aa: CAIGDRGGDGYTF

len: 14
abundance: -
d_gene: -
v_gene: TRBV5-1
j_gene: TRBJ1-2
CDR3nt: TGCGCCAGCAGCCCGGTGGTCGGGAGGTATGGCTACACCTTC
CDR3aa: CASSPVVGRYGYTF

len: 14
abundance: -
d_gene: -
v_gene: TRBV2
j_gene: TRBJ2-6
CDR3nt: TGTGCCAGCATTTTTTCGGCTGGGGCCAACGTCCTGACTTTC
CDR3aa: CASIFSAGANVLTF

len: 13
abundance: -
d_gene: -
v_gene: TRBV3-1
j_gene: TRBJ2-1
CDR3nt: TGTGTCAGCAGCCAAACCGGCTACAATGAGCAGTTCTTC
CDR3aa: CVSSQTGYNEQFF

len: 15
abundance: few
d_gene: -
v_gene: TRBV10-3
j_gene: TRBJ2-5
CDR3nt: TGTGCCATCAGTGATGTAGGAAGGGGGCAAGAGACCCAGTACTTC
CDR3aa: CAISDVGRGQETQYF

len: 12
abundance: many
d_gene: -
v_gene: TRBV10-3
j_gene: TRBJ2-3
CDR3nt: TGTGCCATCAGCCCGGCCGCAGATACGCAGTATTTT
CDR3aa: CAISPAADTQYF

len: 20
abundance: many
d_gene: TRBD2
v_gene: TRBV20-1
j_gene: TRBJ2-7
CDR3nt: TGCAGTGCTAGATCCCTTGCTCCCGGGACTAGCGGGCCTGATTTCTACGAGCAGTACTTC
CDR3aa: CSARSLAPGTSGPDFYEQYF

len: 16
abundance: few
d_gene: TRBD2
v_gene: TRBV19
j_gene: TRBJ2-3
CDR3nt: TGTGCCAGTAGCCCCTGGACTAGCGGGACGAGAGATACGCAGTATTTT
CDR3aa: CASSPWTSGTRDTQYF

len: 14
abundance: -
d_gene: -
v_gene: TRBV4-1
j_gene: TRBJ1-3
CDR3nt: TGCGCCAGCAGCCAAGGCTCTTCTGGAAACACCATATATTTT
CDR3aa: CASSQGSSGNTIYF

len: 16
abundance: -
d_gene: TRBD1
v_gene: TRBV10-3
j_gene: TRBJ2-5
CDR3nt: TGTGCCATCAGTGGCCAGGGACAGGTCCCCTACAATGAGCAGTACTTC
CDR3aa: CAISGQGQVPYNEQYF

len: 15
abundance: -
d_gene: -
v_gene: TRBV28
j_gene: TRBJ2-3
CDR3nt: TGTGCCAGCAGTTTTTACGGCGGCCGCACAGATACGCAGTATTTT
CDR3aa: CASSFYGGRTDTQYF

len: 14
abundance: -
d_gene: TRBD1
v_gene: TRBV15
j_gene: TRBJ2-1
CDR3nt: TGTGCCACCATGGGGACAGGGGCCTACAATGAGCAGTTCTTC
CDR3aa: CATMGTGAYNEQFF

len: 15
abundance: few
d_gene: TRBD2
v_gene: TRBV9
j_gene: TRBJ2-1
CDR3nt: TGTGCCAGCAGCGTAGGGTTCGGGGGGGGCAATGAGCAGTTCTTC
CDR3aa: CASSVGFGGGNEQFF

len: 15
abundance: -
d_gene: TRBD1
v_gene: TRBV25-1
j_gene: TRBJ1-2
CDR3nt: TGTGCCAGCAGTGAACGGACAGGGGTCGACTATGGCTACACCTTC
CDR3aa: CASSERTGVDYGYTF

len: 15
abundance: -
d_gene: TRBD1
v_gene: TRBV29-1
j_gene: TRBJ2-7
CDR3nt: TGCAGCGTTGAAGATCCTGTCAGGGGGTCCTACGAGCAGTACTTC
CDR3aa: CSVEDPVRGSYEQYF

len: 14
abundance: -
d_gene: TRBD1
v_gene: TRBV5-1
j_gene: TRBJ1-2
CDR3nt: TGCGCCAGCCGCCCCGGGACAGATCTCTATGGCTACACCTTC
CDR3aa: CASRPGTDLYGYTF

len: 15
abundance: once
d_gene: TRBD1
v_gene: TRBV6-6
j_gene: TRBJ2-4
CDR3nt: TGTGCCAGCAGTTATGAGGGACAGGGTCAAAACATTCAGTACTTC
CDR3aa: CASSYEGQGQNIQYF

len: 17
abundance: -
d_gene: TRBD2
v_gene: TRBV12-3/TRBV12-4
j_gene: TRBJ2-1
CDR3nt: TGTGCCAGCAGTTTATGGGCTAGCGGGGGCCTCTACAATGAGCAGTTCTTC
CDR3aa: CASSLWASGGLYNEQFF

len: 16
abundance: -
d_gene: -
v_gene: TRBV7-2
j_gene: TRBJ2-3
CDR3nt: TGTGCCAGCAGCCGACCAGTTGAGCGGCGCACAGATACGCAGTATTTT
CDR3aa: CASSRPVERRTDTQYF

len: 13
abundance: -
d_gene: -
v_gene: TRBV15
j_gene: TRBJ2-1
CDR3nt: TGTGCCACCAGCAGAGTACAGTACAATGAGCAGTTCTTC
CDR3aa: CATSRVQYNEQFF

len: 15
abundance: -
d_gene: -
v_gene: TRBV7-8
j_gene: TRBJ2-2
CDR3nt: TGTGCCAGCAGCTTATGGGGGGCACCCACCAGGGAGCTGTTTTTT
CDR3aa: CASSLWGAPTRELFF

len: 14
abundance: -
d_gene: -
v_gene: TRBV12-3/TRBV12-4
j_gene: TRBJ2-3
CDR3nt: TGTGCCAGCAGTTGCGGACTGAGAGCAGATACGCAGTATTTT
CDR3aa: CASSCGLRADTQYF

len: 13
abundance: few
d_gene: -
v_gene: TRBV6-5
j_gene: TRBJ1-5
CDR3nt: TGTGCCAGCAGTGACGGGGAGGATCAGCCCCAGCATTTT
CDR3aa: CASSDGEDQPQHF

len: 12
abundance: many
d_gene: -
v_gene: TRBV20-1
j_gene: TRBJ2-5
CDR3nt: TGCAGTGCTGACAACGACCAAGAGACCCAGTACTTC
CDR3aa: CSADNDQETQYF

len: 13
abundance: many
d_gene: -
v_gene: TRBV6-6
j_gene: TRBJ2-5
CDR3nt: TGTGCCAGCAGTTCAGGACAAAAAGAGACCCAGTACTTC
CDR3aa: CASSSGQKETQYF

len: 16
abundance: -
d_gene: TRBD2
v_gene: TRBV4-3
j_gene: TRBJ2-4
CDR3nt: TGCGCCAGCAGCCAAGATTCTTCGGGAGGCCAGATTTATCAGTACTTC
CDR3aa: CASSQDSSGGQIYQYF

len: 14
abundance: -
d_gene: TRBD1
v_gene: TRBV7-2
j_gene: TRBJ1-1
CDR3nt: TGTGCCAGCAGAATTGACAGGGGGCTGTCTGAAGCTTTCTTT
CDR3aa: CASRIDRGLSEAFF

len: 17
abundance: -
d_gene: TRBD1
v_gene: TRBV14
j_gene: TRBJ1-4
CDR3nt: TGTGCCAGCAGCCAAGCAGGGGGAGTTGCGACTAATGAAAAACTGTTTTTT
CDR3aa: CASSQAGGVATNEKLFF

len: 14
abundance: many
d_gene: -
v_gene: TRBV20-1
j_gene: TRBJ1-1
CDR3nt: TGCAGTGGGGTTGTCAGATCCTTGAACACTGAAGCTTTCTTT
CDR3aa: CSGVVRSLNTEAFF

len: 16
abundance: many
d_gene: -
v_gene: TRBV7-6
j_gene: TRBJ2-3
CDR3nt: TGTGCCAGCAGCTTAGGGCAGGCTGGTAGCACAGATACGCAGTATTTT
CDR3aa: CASSLGQAGSTDTQYF

len: 14
abundance: once
d_gene: TRBD1
v_gene: TRBV12-3/TRBV12-4
j_gene: TRBJ1-1
CDR3nt: TGTGCCAGCACCCTAGGACAGGGGGCCACTGAAGCTTTCTTT
CDR3aa: CASTLGQGATEAFF

len: 12
abundance: -
d_gene: -
v_gene: TRBV29-1
j_gene: TRBJ2-3
CDR3nt: TGCAGCGCGAGTGAGGGTAACAGATACGCGTATTTT
CDR3aa: CSASEGNRYAYF

len: 14
abundance: few
d_gene: TRBD2
v_gene: TRBV6-5
j_gene: TRBJ2-7
CDR3nt: TGTGCCAGCAACTCCGGGGGGACGCACAATGAGCAGTACTTC
CDR3aa: CASNSGGTHNEQYF

len: 15
abundance: -
d_gene: TRBD2
v_gene: TRBV29-1
j_gene: TRBJ2-3
CDR3nt: TGCAGCGTGCGGGAGGGAGGTGGGAGCACAGATACGCAGTATTTT
CDR3aa: CSVREGGGSTDTQYF

len: 13
abundance: many
d_gene: -
v_gene: TRBV6-6
j_gene: TRBJ2-3
CDR3nt: TGTGCCAGCAGGCTAAGAGGCCAAGATACGCAGTATTTT
CDR3aa: CASRLRGQDTQYF

len: 17
abundance: -
d_gene: -
v_gene: TRBV4-3
j_gene: TRBJ2-1
CDR3nt: TGCGCCAGCAGCCAAGAGCTTGGGATTCCCGCGCACAATGAGCAGTTCTTC
CDR3aa: CASSQELGIPAHNEQFF

len: 14
abundance: many
d_gene: -
v_gene: TRBV27
j_gene: TRBJ2-7
CDR3nt: TGTGCCAGCAGTATAGGCGGATCAGGTTACGGGCAGTACTTC
CDR3aa: CASSIGGSGYGQYF

len: 15
abundance: -
d_gene: -
v_gene: TRBV7-2
j_gene: TRBJ2-7
CDR3nt: TGTGCCAGCAAGCTAGAGCGCTTCAGCTCCTACGAGCAGTACTTC
CDR3aa: CASKLERFSSYEQYF

len: 14
abundance: -
d_gene: -
v_gene: TRBV10-3
j_gene: TRBJ2-5
CDR3nt: TGTGTCATCAGTGTAGGGGGGACCCAAGAGGCCCAGTACTTC
CDR3aa: CVISVGGTQEAQYF

len: 14
abundance: few
d_gene: -
v_gene: TRBV5-1
j_gene: TRBJ1-1
CDR3nt: TGCGCCAGCAGCTACCCACAGGGCACGGATGAAGCTTTCTTT
CDR3aa: CASSYPQGTDEAFF

len: 12
abundance: few
d_gene: -
v_gene: TRBV5-6
j_gene: TRBJ1-6
CDR3nt: TGTGCCAGCAGCCCGGACCTTGTCACCCTCCACTTT
CDR3aa: CASSPDLVTLHF

len: 14
abundance: many
d_gene: -
v_gene: TRBV28
j_gene: TRBJ2-7
CDR3nt: TGTGCCAGCACAAGTGCAGCAGAGACCTACGAGCAGTACTTC
CDR3aa: CASTSAAETYEQYF

len: 20
abundance: -
d_gene: TRBD1
v_gene: TRBV7-8
j_gene: TRBJ2-5
CDR3nt: TGTGCCAGCAGCGACACCTCTCCCCAGACTCGGGACAGGGCAGGAGAGACCCAGTACTTC
CDR3aa: CASSDTSPQTRDRAGETQYF

len: 17
abundance: once
d_gene: -
v_gene: TRBV4-3
j_gene: TRBJ1-4
CDR3nt: TGCGCCAGCAGCCAAGTCTACGGCAGGGCAATGGATGAAAAACTGTTTTTT
CDR3aa: CASSQVYGRAMDEKLFF

len: 14
abundance: -
d_gene: -
v_gene: TRBV29-1
j_gene: TRBJ1-1
CDR3nt: TGCAGCGTCCCCCGAGGGGATCAGAACACTGAAGCTTTCTTT
CDR3aa: CSVPRGDQNTEAFF

len: 14
abundance: -
d_gene: TRBD2
v_gene: TRBV20-1
j_gene: TRBJ2-3
CDR3nt: TGCAGTGCTAGGAGCGGGGGGGACACAGATACGCAGTATTTT
CDR3aa: CSARSGGDTDTQYF